The entry below gives a single TCR beta chain sequence along with its context. Its antigen is undetermined. At one of its ends the junction is not consistent with the germline gene, which may arise from a read error. Noted time point: baseline pretreatment blood. Noted treatment: 15 Gy SBRT to primary tumor, nephrectomy 4 weeks later. Data came from immunoSEQ multiplex PCR; TCRdb stores just in-frame clones and leaves some out. The data show approximately 100,000 clones, 86% seen once. Germline V gene data show CDR1 as SSHAT and CDR2 as FNYEAQ (reference sequence). The CDR3 totals 15 residues. This specimen comes from a study of radiation and T cells in renal cell carcinoma. Regarding the study as a whole: Pretreatment tumor biopsies were lacking, so baseline clonotypes are unknown. Top tumor clonotypes rose in blood 2 weeks post-radiation, then contracted.

The chain has TRBV7-7 and TRBJ2-1; 12 bases agree with TRBD2. This clonotype originated in a man aged 45-65 years with renal cell carcinoma. This material consisted of blood, taken from a patient whose treatment included radiotherapy and nephrectomy. The CDR3: CASSLAGGPGDEQFF. The CDR3 DNA reads as TGTGCTAGCAGCCTAGCGGGAGGGCCTGGTGATGAGCAGTTCTTC.